The next 32 T cell receptor beta chains were all read from a single sample in a study of cytomegalovirus exposure and HLA in healthy donors. PCR involved 60 Vbeta and 13 Jbeta primers. Measured with immunoSEQ multiplex PCR; TCRdb has only the in-frame clones, and not every one. The repertoire holds around 180,000 clones, roughly four fifths seen once, with 4.8% in the top ten. The sequenced sample was PBMCs. The receptors come from a girl under 18 in good health and CMV-seropositive.

The gene calls are TRBV4-1 and TRBJ2-1; D unclear. The CDR3 is 14 residues long. Germline V gives CDR1 MGHRA, CDR2 YSYEKL. V was cut by 4 bases and J by 9 bases, with 16 bases left in between. The CDR3 sequence is CASSLRDINREQFF. CDR3 coding DNA: TGCGCCAGCAGCCTTAGAGATATTAATCGTGAGCAGTTCTTC.

This rearrangement joins TRBV7-3 to TRBJ2-1; TRBD1 agrees at 7 bases. Trimming cost V 0 bases and J 8 bases; bases outside gene matches: 1. CDR1 is SGHTA, CDR2 FQGTGA, per germline. The CDR3 is made up of 13 amino acids. The CDR3 DNA reads TGTGCCAGCAGCTTAACTGGACAGGATGAGCAGTTCTTC. Its translation is CASSLTGQDEQFF.

The rearrangement joins TRBV11-3 to TRBJ2-7; D possibly corresponds to TRBD2 (5 bases). V shed 5 bases and J shed 5 bases, with 13 bases lying between them. CDR3 length: 13 amino acids. CDR1 and CDR2 (germline): SGHNT, YENEEA. CDR3 residues: CASSLGERNEQYF. CDR3 in DNA: TGTGCCAGCAGCCTCGGGGAAAGGAACGAGCAGTACTTC.

The chain couples TRBV30 to TRBJ1-5, with 11 bases lining up with TRBD1. CDR3 size: 14 residues. The J segment lost 6 bases and the V segment lost 5 bases, leaving 6 bases of the junction unmatched. From germline, CDR1 is GTSNPN and CDR2 SVGIG (reference sequence). The CDR3 sequence is CAWAPGTGGQPQHF. The CDR3, as DNA: TGTGCCTGGGCCCCTGGGACAGGGGGTCAGCCCCAGCATTTT.

The chain employs TRBV4-2 and TRBJ2-5; 10 bases are a match to TRBD2. With V trimmed by 3 bases and J by 5 bases, 9 bases remained unmatched. Germline values: CDR1 LGHNA, CDR2 YNFKEQ. CDR3 length equals 16 residues. The CDR3 coding sequence is TGTGCCAGCAGCCAGGAAAGCGGGGGGGCCCGGGAGACCCAGTACTTC. It encodes CASSQESGGARETQYF.

The rearrangement joins TRBV15 to TRBJ2-5, with unresolved D. This CDR3 region has 13 residues. CDR1 LNHNV and CDR2 YYDKDF come from the germline V gene (reference sequence). Trimming left V 1 base short and J 1 base short, with 4 bases between. The CDR3 region has the DNA TGTGCCACCAGCAGAGCCTTCCAAGAGACCCAGTACTTC. Protein sequence: CATSRAFQETQYF.

This sequence joins TRBV19 and TRBJ1-4; TRBD1 agrees at 7 bases. The CDR3 extends over 14 amino acids. From germline, CDR1 is LNHDA and CDR2 SQIVND (reference sequence). V lost 5 bases, J lost 6 bases, and 6 bases stayed unmatched. The DNA for the CDR3 is TGTGCCAGTAGTTCCGAGGGGGCCTATGAAAAACTGTTTTTT. It is translated as CASSSEGAYEKLFF.

In this sample, this clone turned up once. This rearrangement joins TRBV11-2 to TRBJ2-1; possible D gene TRBD1, 6 bases. The length of the CDR3 is 12 residues. The V and J ends lost 6 bases and 5 bases respectively, with 8 bases between them. Germline V gene sequence: CDR1 SGHAT, CDR2 FQNNGV. CDR3 DNA: TGTGCCAGCAGTAGACAGGACAATGAGCAGTTCTTC. This codes for CASSRQDNEQFF. The complete variable domain, with remaining parts taken from reference TRBV11-2 and TRBJ2-1, reads EAGVAQSPRYKIIEKRQSVAFWCNPISGHATLYWYQQILGQGPKLLIQFQNNGVVDDSQLPKDRFSAERLKGVDSTLKIQPAKLEDSAVYLCASSRQDNEQFFGPGTRLTVL.

The gene calls are TRBV6-1 and TRBJ1-1; D call uncertain. Germline CDR1 MNHNS, CDR2 SASEGT. This CDR3 spans 13 amino acids. V was cut by 8 bases and J by 3 bases, with 13 bases left in between. The CDR3 loop is CASGPVEDTEAFF. The CDR3 region has the DNA TGTGCCAGCGGCCCGGTGGAGGACACTGAAGCTTTCTTT.

V gene TRBV5-6 combines with J gene TRBJ1-4; 9 positions agree with TRBD1. The germline V gene has CDR1 SGHDT and CDR2 YYEEEE. CDR3 size: 16 residues. Unmatched junction bases numbered 10, after V lost 2 bases and J lost 8 bases. The CDR3 spells CASSLFYRGRGEKLFF. The CDR3 DNA sequence: TGTGCCAGCAGCTTATTTTACAGGGGGCGAGGGGAAAAACTGTTTTTT.

The chain has TRBV5-4 and TRBJ1-2; D is undetermined. This CDR3 has 16 residues. V lost 0 bases to trimming and J lost 4 bases, with 16 bases between them. Germline V gene lookup returns CDR1 SGHNT and CDR2 YYREEE (reference sequence). The CDR3 DNA reads as TGTGCCAGCAGCTTGGAGGTAGGGCGGGAAGCCTATGGCTACACCTTC. Its protein is CASSLEVGREAYGYTF.

This clone was seen more than once but under ten times. The chain couples TRBV15 to TRBJ1-5; tentatively, D is TRBD1 (5 bases). The CDR3 runs to 17 residues. Deletions cut 2 bases from V and 5 bases from J, with 19 bases between. CDR1 is LNHNV and CDR2 is YYDKDF in the germline V gene (reference sequence). The CDR3 here is CATSRIQTGGAYQPQHF. Written as DNA, the CDR3 is TGTGCCACCAGCAGAATCCAGACCGGAGGGGCTTATCAGCCCCAGCATTTT.

This rearrangement joins TRBV27 to TRBJ1-4, with 7 positions matching TRBD1. This CDR3 has 17 amino acids. Losses at the gene ends were 5 bases for V and 3 bases for J; bases not matched to a gene: 12. Germline V lookup: CDR1 MNHEY, CDR2 SMNVEV (reference sequence). In DNA form, the CDR3 reads TGTGCCAGCAGTCCCCGACAGGGAGGTACGGCTAATGAAAAACTGTTTTTT. It codes for CASSPRQGGTANEKLFF.

The chain recombines TRBV18 with TRBJ1-1, with TRBD1 identical over 8 bases. V lost 10 bases, J lost 4 bases, and 11 bases stayed unmatched. The CDR3 is 14 amino acids. Per the germline V gene, CDR1 is KGHSH and CDR2 is LQKENI. CDR3 loop: CATALGRGLTEAFF. CDR3 DNA sequence: TGTGCCACAGCCTTAGGCAGGGGGCTCACTGAAGCTTTCTTT.

In this sample, this clone turned up once. The sample contains more than one DNA sequence encoding this CDR3. The chain is built from TRBV7-3 and TRBJ2-3; D may be TRBD1 (5 bases). The CDR3 runs 15 residues. The V end was cut by 2 bases, the J end by 0 bases, with 9 bases between. CDR1 SGHTA and CDR2 FQGTGA come from the germline V gene. The CDR3 here is CASSLAGSSTDTQYF. DNA of the CDR3: TGTGCCAGCAGCTTAGCAGGGTCTAGCACAGATACGCAGTATTTT.

The chain employs TRBV11-2 and TRBJ2-7; no clear D gene. V was pared by 3 bases and J by 1 base, with 10 bases between. Germline V gene sequence: CDR1 SGHAT, CDR2 FQNNGV. CDR3 length equals 14 residues. The CDR3 sequence: CASSLNSISYEQYF. CDR3 sequence (DNA): TGTGCCAGCAGCTTGAACAGTATATCCTACGAGCAGTACTTC.

J is TRBJ2-7 and V is TRBV14, with TRBD1 matching over 12 bases. Trimming cost V 4 bases and J 4 bases; bases outside gene matches: 11. Germline V gene lookup returns CDR1 SGHDN and CDR2 FVKESK. This CDR3 contains 17 residues. The CDR3 nucleotides read TGTGCCAGCAGCCGACTGGGACAGGGGGCTCAAGATTACGAGCAGTACTTC. Translation gives CASSRLGQGAQDYEQYF.

This clone was seen just once. CDR3 sequence reads: CASSASSDRGNGYTF. CDR3 bases: TGTGCCAGCAGTGCTAGTTCGGACAGGGGTAATGGCTACACCTTC. The chain couples TRBV2 to TRBJ1-2, with 9 bases matching TRBD1. Per the germline V gene, CDR1 is SNHLY and CDR2 is FYNNEI. Losses at the gene ends were 4 bases for V and 6 bases for J; bases not matched to a gene: 9. This CDR3 has 15 amino acids.

This chain connects TRBV12-5 to TRBJ1-4; 7 positions agree with TRBD1. The V gene end was trimmed by 2 bases and the J gene end by 4 bases; junction bases not matched to a gene: 7. Germline assignment: CDR1 LGHNT and CDR2 FRNRAP. The CDR3 has 16 residues. The CDR3 nucleotides are TGTGCTAGTGGTTTGATACCGGGACAGAATAATGAAAAACTGTTTTTT. Translating it yields CASGLIPGQNNEKLFF.

The rearrangement links TRBV6-1 to TRBJ2-7; TRBD2 aligns across 13 bases. The V and J ends lost 3 bases and 3 bases, in that order; junction bases with no gene match: 5. The CDR3 loop spans 16 amino acids. Germline V CDR1 and CDR2: MNHNS, SASEGT. The CDR3 bases are TGTGCCAGCAGTGACCAGGGACTAGCGGGGATCTACGAGCAGTACTTC. Amino acid sequence: CASSDQGLAGIYEQYF.

About this clone itself: This specimen includes other DNA sequences encoding the same CDR3. The chain couples TRBV27 to TRBJ2-7, with D perhaps matching TRBD1 (5 bases). V was pared by 3 bases and J by 4 bases, with 16 bases between. Looked up from germline, CDR1 is MNHEY and CDR2 is SMNVEV (reference sequence). CDR3 size: 15 residues. CDR3 sequence (DNA): TGTGCCAGCAGTTTGTCGCCCGACAGAAGGTACGAGCAGTACTTC. Protein: CASSLSPDRRYEQYF.

This chain uses TRBV28 with TRBJ1-2; D unresolved. The CDR3 loop spans 11 amino acids. Germline lookup yields CDR1 MDHEN and CDR2 SYDVKM. Trimming took 3 bases from V and 8 from J, leaving 7 bases between them. The CDR3 loop is CASSFVGGYTF. Written as DNA, the CDR3 is TGTGCCAGCAGTTTTGTGGGCGGCTACACCTTC.

The V call is TRBV27, the J call TRBJ1-2, with D possibly matching TRBD1 (5 bases). Looked up from germline, CDR1 is MNHEY and CDR2 is SMNVEV (reference sequence). Trimming stripped 1 base from V and 2 bases from J, with 11 bases between. The CDR3 is 15 residues long. This chain's CDR3 is CASSLWAGPNYGYTF. CDR3 sequence (DNA): TGTGCCAGCAGTTTATGGGCAGGGCCCAACTATGGCTACACCTTC.

The chain employs TRBV25-1 and TRBJ1-3, with D unclear. Germline-derived CDR1 and CDR2 are MGHDK and SYGVNS. V was cut by 1 base and J by 4 bases, with 14 bases left in between. CDR3 size: 16 residues. The CDR3 sequence is CASSESGSKNGNTIYF. The CDR3 DNA reads as TGTGCCAGCAGTGAATCCGGGAGCAAAAACGGAAACACCATATATTTT.

The chain recombines TRBV4-1 with TRBJ2-7, with D possibly being TRBD2 (6 bases). Trimming shortened V by 3 bases and J by 3 bases, and 15 bases separated the two germline ends. The length of the CDR3 is 15 residues. The germline V gene encodes CDR1 MGHRA and CDR2 YSYEKL. The CDR3 loop is CASSQVLAQYYEQYF. The CDR3 nucleotides are TGCGCCAGCAGCCAGGTTCTAGCGCAATACTACGAGCAGTACTTC.

The genes are TRBV4-1 and TRBJ1-5; the D gene is possibly TRBD1 (5 bases). The germline V gene has CDR1 MGHRA and CDR2 YSYEKL. V lost 1 base and J 4 bases, leaving 14 bases between the germline ends. The CDR3 runs 16 residues. Here the CDR3 reads CASSQVSGVGNQPQHF. CDR3 DNA sequence: TGCGCCAGCAGCCAAGTATCGGGGGTGGGGAATCAGCCCCAGCATTTT.

The chain recombines TRBV7-2 with TRBJ1-2; TRBD1 matches 7 bases. V lost 8 bases to trimming and J lost 6 bases; unmatched junction nucleotides: 9. The CDR3 has 13 residues. Looked up from germline, CDR1 is SGHTA and CDR2 is FQGNSA. CDR3 in amino acids: CASPPGGWNGYTF. CDR3 in DNA: TGTGCCAGCCCACCAGGGGGTTGGAATGGCTACACCTTC.

The V and J genes are TRBV11-2 and TRBJ2-1, with TRBD2 matching 12 bases. V was clipped by 4 bases and J by 9 bases; unmatched bases: 13. Per the germline V gene, CDR1 is SGHAT and CDR2 is FQNNGV. There are 17 residues in the CDR3. DNA of the CDR3: TGTGCCAGCAGCTCGCCCACGACTAGCGGGGGTCCCGGTGAGCAGTTCTTC. Protein product: CASSSPTTSGGPGEQFF. Based on the CDR3 plus reference TRBV11-2 and TRBJ2-1, the full variable domain is EAGVAQSPRYKIIEKRQSVAFWCNPISGHATLYWYQQILGQGPKLLIQFQNNGVVDDSQLPKDRFSAERLKGVDSTLKIQPAKLEDSAVYLCASSSPTTSGGPGEQFFGPGTRLTVL.

This chain connects TRBV13 to TRBJ2-3; no reliable D call. V shed 5 bases and J shed 6 bases, with 12 bases lying between them. Germline V CDR1 and CDR2: PRHDT, FYEKMQ (reference sequence). This CDR3 spans 13 amino acids. Here the CDR3 reads CASSAGSSDTQYF. The CDR3, as DNA: TGTGCCAGCAGCGCCGGGTCCTCTGATACGCAGTATTTT. The entire variable domain, with the rest obtained from reference TRBV13 and TRBJ2-3, is as follows: AAGVIQSPRHLIKEKRETATLKCYPIPRHDTVYWYQQGPGQDPQFLISFYEKMQSDKGSIPDRFSAQQFSDYHSELNMSSLELGDSALYFCASSAGSSDTQYFGPGTRLTVL.

The rearrangement joins TRBV5-1 to TRBJ1-1; a weak D match, TRBD1 (5 bases). CDR1 and CDR2 from the germline V gene are SGHRS and YFSETQ. CDR3 length: 16 amino acids. Deletions cut 1 base from V and 4 bases from J, with 17 bases between. This CDR3 is CASSLSFRGDGTEAFF. CDR3 in DNA: TGCGCCAGCAGCTTGAGTTTTAGGGGTGATGGCACTGAAGCTTTCTTT.

Only one count was recorded for this clone. The chain has TRBV5-1 and TRBJ2-7; maybe TRBD2 (6 bases). The CDR3 sequence is 15 residues long. CDR1 and CDR2 from the germline V gene are SGHRS and YFSETQ. V dropped 4 bases and J dropped 0 bases, with 14 bases sitting between them. CDR3 sequence reads: CASSPRDGSSYEQYF. CDR3 DNA: TGCGCCAGCAGCCCCCGGGACGGGAGCTCCTACGAGCAGTACTTC.

The rearrangement joins TRBV7-9 to TRBJ2-3; 8 positions match TRBD1. V trimming: 6 bases; J trimming: 6 bases; junction bases outside the gene matches: 11. This CDR3 spans 15 amino acids. The germline V gene encodes CDR1 SEHNR and CDR2 FQNEAQ (reference sequence). CDR3 coding DNA: TGTGCCAGCAGACCGCAGGGGGCGGTTGGGGATACGCAGTATTTT. Translation: CASRPQGAVGDTQYF.